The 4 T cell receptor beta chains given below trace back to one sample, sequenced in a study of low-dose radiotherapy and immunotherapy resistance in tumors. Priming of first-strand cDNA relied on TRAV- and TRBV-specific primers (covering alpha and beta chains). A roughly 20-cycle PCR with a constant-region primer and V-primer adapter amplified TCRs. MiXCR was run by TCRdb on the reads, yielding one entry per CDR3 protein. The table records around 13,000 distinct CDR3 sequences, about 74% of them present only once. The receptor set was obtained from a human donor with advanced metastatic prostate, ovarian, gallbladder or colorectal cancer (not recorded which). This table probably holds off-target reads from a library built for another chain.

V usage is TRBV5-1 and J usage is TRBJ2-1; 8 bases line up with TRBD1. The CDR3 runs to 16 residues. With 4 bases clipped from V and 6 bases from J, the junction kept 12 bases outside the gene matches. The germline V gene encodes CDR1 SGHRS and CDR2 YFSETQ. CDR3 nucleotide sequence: TGCGCCAGCAGCCATGCCCGACAGGGGATAGGCAATGAGCAGTTCTTC. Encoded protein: CASSHARQGIGNEQFF.

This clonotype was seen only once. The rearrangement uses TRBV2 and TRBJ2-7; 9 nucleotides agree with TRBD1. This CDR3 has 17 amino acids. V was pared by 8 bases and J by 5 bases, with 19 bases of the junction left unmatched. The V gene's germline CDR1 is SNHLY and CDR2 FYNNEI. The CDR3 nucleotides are TGTGCCAGCTCATTGGAGGGGGCCGGGACAGGGAGACACGAGCAGTACTTC. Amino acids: CASSLEGAGTGRHEQYF.

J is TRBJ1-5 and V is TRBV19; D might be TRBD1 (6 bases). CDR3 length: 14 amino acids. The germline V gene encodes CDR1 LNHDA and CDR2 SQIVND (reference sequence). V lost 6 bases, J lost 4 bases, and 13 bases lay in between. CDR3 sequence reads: CASSTGTLNQPQHF. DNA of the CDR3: TGTGCCAGTAGCACCGGGACACTTAATCAGCCCCAGCATTTT.

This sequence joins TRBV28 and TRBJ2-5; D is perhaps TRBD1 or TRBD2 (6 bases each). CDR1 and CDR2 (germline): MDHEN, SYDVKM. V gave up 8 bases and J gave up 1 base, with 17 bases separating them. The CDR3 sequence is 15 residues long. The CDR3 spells CASGLRGGGQETQYF. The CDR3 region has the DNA TGTGCCAGCGGCCTGAGAGGGGGAGGCCAAGAGACCCAGTACTTC.